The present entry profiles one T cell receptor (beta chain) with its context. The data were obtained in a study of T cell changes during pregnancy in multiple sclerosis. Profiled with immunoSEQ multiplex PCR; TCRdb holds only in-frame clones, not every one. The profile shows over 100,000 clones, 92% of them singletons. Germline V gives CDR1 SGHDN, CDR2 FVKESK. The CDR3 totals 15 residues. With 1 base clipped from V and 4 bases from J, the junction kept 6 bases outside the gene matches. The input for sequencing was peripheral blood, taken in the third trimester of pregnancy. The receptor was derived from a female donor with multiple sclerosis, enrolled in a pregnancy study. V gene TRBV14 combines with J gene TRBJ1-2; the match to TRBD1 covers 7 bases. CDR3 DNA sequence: TGTGCCAGCAGCCAAGGACAGGGATCGAGCTATGGCTACACCTTC. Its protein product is CASSQGQGSSYGYTF.